This entry is about one T cell receptor beta chain. Per the original methods: By means of reference gene primer amplification, nucleated cell counts were estimated. Sequenced by immunoSEQ multiplex PCR; TCRdb stores in-frame clones only, minus some. V and J calls and clone size come straight from that table; D and trimming were deduced from the DNA. The sample shows 150,000 or so clones, approximately 80% of them seen only once. This specimen belongs to a study of blood T cell repertoires in COVID-19. On the study more broadly: Material from acute and convalescent COVID-19 was sourced from the United States, Italy and Spain. In each case, the material was cDNA or gDNA derived from T cells, B-cell-depleted T cells, or PBMCs.

This CDR3 is 16 amino acids long. V shed 3 bases and J 8 bases; nucleotides not matched to a gene: 11. Germline V gene sequence: CDR1 SGDLS, CDR2 YYNGEE. The chain links TRBV9 to TRBJ2-3, with 11 bases that match TRBD1. The receptor was derived from a man aged 55 to 69 with acute or convalescent COVID-19. Sample: peripheral blood. CDR3 sequence reads: CASSAPGQGVGVTQYF. The CDR3 nucleotides read TGTGCCAGCAGCGCACCGGGACAGGGGGTGGGGGTTACGCAGTATTTT.